This T cell receptor (beta chain) derives from a study of graft-versus-host responses after intestinal transplantation. At the level of the study: Each recipient received a multivisceral, liver-intestinal, or isolated intestinal graft.

The data were produced by immunoSEQ multiplex PCR, yet TCRdb's version contains in-frame clones alone and is incomplete. This table holds approximately 74,000 clones, approximately 90% found once. The CDR3 consists of 14 residues. Germline loops: CDR1 MNHNY, CDR2 SVGAGI (reference sequence). Trimming took 5 bases from V and 0 from J; bases not matched to a gene: 4. The chain uses TRBV6-6 and TRBJ2-7; 7 positions match TRBD1. The sample here was PBMCs, taken 98 days after intestinal transplantation. The origin of this receptor is a human patient who received an intestinal transplant, so some T cells may come from the graft donor. The DNA of the CDR3 is TGTGCCAGCAGTGACAGGGCGGGCTCCTACGAGCAGTACTTC. It specifies CASSDRAGSYEQYF.